A selection of T cell receptor beta chains follows, all from one sample in a study of T cells after yellow fever vaccination. MiXCR was run by TCRdb on the 5' RACE reads, yielding one entry per CDR3 protein. Altogether fewer than 450,000 distinct CDR3 sequences are present, roughly 4% being singletons, with the ten largest covering roughly 26%. The specimen comprised PBMCs, sampled 5 days after the yellow fever booster vaccination. These receptors were taken from a man younger than 35 who received the YFV17D yellow fever vaccine. The CDR3 runs from the conserved cysteine through the conserved F or W. D genes are given only for firm matches. Size is omitted from some rows. Given values are once, few, many or a class for expanded clones.

size	V	J	D	CDR3	DNA
-	TRBV15	TRBJ1-6	-	CATSRDGNSPLHF	TGTGCCACCAGCAGAGACGGTAATTCACCCCTCCACTTT
few	TRBV19	TRBJ2-3	TRBD2	CASSLAGDRTDTQYF	TGTGCCAGTAGTCTAGCGGGGGACCGCACAGATACGCAGTATTTT
-	TRBV3-1	TRBJ1-1	-	CASSQEGGGQNTEAFF	TGTGCCAGCAGCCAAGAGGGGGGTGGACAGAACACTGAAGCTTTCTTT
few	TRBV5-1	TRBJ1-6	-	CASSLERGSYNSPLHF	TGCGCCAGCAGCTTGGAGAGAGGCTCCTATAATTCACCCCTCCACTTT
-	TRBV12-3/TRBV12-4	TRBJ2-3	TRBD1	CASSRDSTSTDTQYF	TGTGCCAGCAGTCGGGACAGTACTAGCACAGATACGCAGTATTTT
-	TRBV7-2	TRBJ1-6	-	CASSLSGATYNSPLHF	TGTGCCAGCAGCTTATCGGGGGCGACCTATAATTCACCCCTCCACTTT
-	TRBV29-1	TRBJ2-2	-	CSADGGPGELFF	TGCAGCGCCGACGGGGGGCCCGGGGAGCTGTTTTTT
-	TRBV27	TRBJ1-6	-	CASSGPYYNSPLHF	TGTGCCAGCAGTGGACCCTACTATAATTCACCCCTCCACTTT
few	TRBV4-1	TRBJ1-1	TRBD1	CASSPRTRTGERKAFF	TGCGCCAGCAGCCCTCGAACTAGGACAGGGGAGAGGAAAGCTTTCTTT
-	TRBV11-3	TRBJ2-1	TRBD2	CASSLGASGGGEQFF	TGTGCCAGCAGCCTAGGGGCTAGCGGGGGAGGGGAGCAGTTCTTC
-	TRBV4-1	TRBJ2-3	TRBD2	CASSQEASGGTQYF	TGCGCCAGCAGCCAAGAGGCTAGCGGGGGCACGCAGTATTTT
-	TRBV27	TRBJ2-7	-	CASSSYDRWTIHEQYF	TGTGCCAGCAGTTCCTATGACCGGTGGACGATTCACGAGCAGTACTTC
-	TRBV5-6	TRBJ1-5	-	CASSRGTRQDQPQHF	TGTGCCAGCAGCCGAGGGACCCGTCAGGATCAGCCCCAGCATTTT
-	TRBV5-1	TRBJ2-1	-	CASSGQSSYNEQFF	TGCGCCAGCAGCGGGCAGAGCTCCTACAATGAGCAGTTCTTC
many	TRBV5-1	TRBJ1-1	-	CASRPGHMNTEAFF	TGCGCCAGCAGGCCGGGACATATGAACACTGAAGCTTTCTTT
-	TRBV4-2	TRBJ2-7	TRBD2	CASSPIEASGIYEQYF	TGTGCCAGCAGCCCAATCGAGGCTAGCGGAATCTACGAGCAGTACTTC
-	TRBV18	TRBJ1-6	TRBD1	CASSPGQGGYNSPLHF	TGTGCCAGCTCACCGGGACAGGGAGGCTATAATTCACCCCTCCACTTT
many	TRBV11-2	TRBJ2-1	-	CASSFGGSNSYNEQFF	TGTGCCAGCAGCTTCGGTGGGTCGAACTCCTACAATGAGCAGTTCTTC
many	TRBV13	TRBJ2-2	TRBD1	CASSFQLGIRTGWTGELFF	TGTGCCAGCAGCTTCCAACTTGGGATACGGACAGGGTGGACCGGGGAGCTGTTTTTT
few	TRBV5-1	TRBJ1-1	-	CASSLEVGEGGTEAFF	TGCGCCAGCAGCTTGGAGGTAGGAGAAGGTGGGACTGAAGCTTTCTTT
many	TRBV7-2	TRBJ2-5	TRBD2	CASSGWTSGQETQYF	TGTGCCAGCAGCGGATGGACTAGCGGCCAAGAGACCCAGTACTTC
-	TRBV2	TRBJ1-2	-	CASSEAPGLVYGYTF	TGTGCCAGCAGTGAAGCACCCGGACTAGTCTATGGCTACACCTTC
-	TRBV19	TRBJ1-2	-	CASGQQGLGGYGYTF	TGTGCCAGTGGGCAACAGGGATTGGGAGGCTATGGCTACACCTTC
many	TRBV12-3/TRBV12-4	TRBJ2-5	-	CASRGGQPYQETQYF	TGTGCCAGCAGGGGGGGACAGCCGTACCAAGAGACCCAGTACTTC
-	TRBV5-6	TRBJ2-1	-	CASSLAWGGSYNEQFF	TGTGCCAGCAGCTTGGCTTGGGGTGGTTCCTACAATGAGCAGTTCTTC
-	TRBV5-1	TRBJ1-1	TRBD1	CASSRQDRATEAFF	TGCGCCAGCAGTCGTCAAGACAGGGCCACTGAAGCTTTCTTT
few	TRBV6-5	TRBJ2-3	-	CASSLLMVDDTQYF	TGTGCCAGCAGCCTACTGATGGTTGACGATACGCAGTATTTT
-	TRBV5-1	TRBJ2-3	-	CASSLAPADTQYF	TGCGCCAGCAGCTTGGCCCCGGCAGATACGCAGTATTTT
few	TRBV6-5	TRBJ2-7	TRBD1	CASSYVPGGHYEQYF	TGTGCCAGCAGTTACGTCCCAGGGGGTCACTACGAGCAGTACTTC
few	TRBV5-1	TRBJ1-4	-	CASSLGSRLKEKLFF	TGCGCCAGCAGCTTAGGAAGCCGCTTGAAGGAAAAACTGTTTTTT
few	TRBV20-1	TRBJ1-5	TRBD1	CSASARAGGNQPQHF	TGCAGTGCCTCGGCACGGGCAGGGGGTAATCAGCCCCAGCATTTT
many	TRBV7-2	TRBJ1-5	TRBD1	CASTRTGHQPQHF	TGTGCCAGCACCAGGACAGGGCATCAGCCCCAGCATTTT
few	TRBV7-3	TRBJ2-3	-	CASSLNTLTTDTQYF	TGTGCCAGCAGCCTTAATACCCTCACTACGGATACGCAGTATTTT
-	TRBV27	TRBJ1-1	-	CASSSGRGLSYEEAFF	TGTGCCAGCAGTTCAGGACGGGGCCTCTCCTATGAAGAAGCTTTCTTT
-	TRBV12-3/TRBV12-4	TRBJ1-4	-	CASSANLGGIGFF	TGTGCCAGCAGTGCCAACCTAGGGGGAATTGGGTTTTTT
-	TRBV7-2	TRBJ2-3	-	CASSLDWVGWGQYF	TGTGCCAGCAGCTTAGATTGGGTGGGGTGGGGGCAGTATTTT
-	TRBV10-3	TRBJ1-2	-	CAISDGGGTNYGYTF	TGTGCCATCAGTGACGGGGGCGGAACTAACTATGGCTACACCTTC
many	TRBV29-1	TRBJ2-1	-	CSVQDANEQFF	TGCAGCGTTCAGGACGCCAATGAGCAGTTCTTC
-	TRBV5-1	TRBJ1-2	-	CASSLTGPGRAGYTF	TGCGCCAGCAGCTTAACAGGGCCTGGCCGCGCTGGCTACACCTTC
-	TRBV10-3	TRBJ2-5	TRBD2	CAIKNGGEETQYF	TGTGCCATCAAGAACGGGGGGGAAGAGACCCAGTACTTC
-	TRBV5-1	TRBJ2-1	-	CASSSQMAPYNEQFF	TGCGCCAGCAGCTCGCAGATGGCCCCTTACAATGAGCAGTTCTTC
many	TRBV20-1	TRBJ2-3	TRBD2	CSAPGLAGDTQYF	TGCAGTGCCCCGGGACTAGCTGGAGATACGCAGTATTTT
-	TRBV3-1	TRBJ2-5	TRBD1	CASRPARGPRQETQYF	TGTGCCAGCAGACCTGCGAGGGGGCCTAGGCAAGAGACCCAGTACTTC
many	TRBV5-1	TRBJ2-3	-	CASSLGRTGNTQYF	TGCGCCAGCAGCCTGGGACGGACTGGAAATACGCAGTATTTT